This T cell receptor (beta chain) was recovered during a study of shared clonotypes between healthy human individuals. TCRdb's copy holds only in-frame clones and misses some; the assay was immunoSEQ multiplex PCR. The data contain 2.3 million or so clones, 93% of them singletons. Trimming cost V 4 bases and J 2 bases, with 14 bases left between them. The CDR3 has 15 amino acids. CDR1 SGHTS and CDR2 YDEGEE come from the germline V gene. The sequenced sample consisted of naive CD4+ T cells from PBMCs. Sample subset: CD45RA+ positively selected. This receptor was obtained from a man between 18 and 35 years old in good health. Some clones in this sample may be carry-over from other donors' samples. This chain connects TRBV5-8 to TRBJ2-3; TRBD2 might be the D (7 bases). CDR3: CASSPFGGLTDTQYF. As DNA, the CDR3 is TGTGCCAGCAGCCCATTCGGGGGGCTCACAGATACGCAGTATTTT. Supplemented by reference TRBV5-8 and TRBJ2-3, the full variable domain reads EAGVTQSPTHLIKTRGQQATLRCSPISGHTSVYWYQQALGLGLQFLLWYDEGEERNRGNFPPRFSGRQFPNYSSELNVNALELEDSALYLCASSPFGGLTDTQYFGPGTRLTVL.